These T cell receptor beta chains were read from a single sample in a study of vaccination and CD4 T cells after COVID-19. For these TCRs, the target antigens are not known. TCRdb re-analysed the PCR reads in MiXCR, keeping a single row per CDR3 protein. Of 17,000 or so distinct CDR3 sequences in the sample, under 55% were seen once. The sample in question was CD4+ T cells from blood, cultured in vitro, obtained about 7 months after SARS-CoV-2 vaccination. The receptors originated from a human donor who had recovered from COVID-19. Each CDR3 is given with its conserved first and last residue. D genes are given only for firm matches. Expanded clones are given a class, and other clones once, few, many or no size at all.

j_call d_call clone_size v_call cdr3_nt cdr3_aa
TRBJ1-1 TRBD1 . TRBV20-1 TGCAGTGCTACCGGACAGGCGAGGGGAGCTTTCTTT CSATGQARGAFF
TRBJ1-2 TRBD1 . TRBV4-2 TGTGCCAGCAGCCAAGCAGGACAGGAGAAGAACTATGGCTACACCTTC CASSQAGQEKNYGYTF
TRBJ2-5 TRBD2 few TRBV5-4 TGTGCCAGCAGCTTGATTGTAGCGGGAGAGGGTGAGACCCAGTACTTC CASSLIVAGEGETQYF
TRBJ2-7 . . TRBV28 TGTGCCAGCAGTTTAGGCGGACAGACCTACGAGCAGTACTTC CASSLGGQTYEQYF
TRBJ2-7 TRBD2 . TRBV6-2/TRBV6-3 TGTGCCAGCAGTTATATTGCGGGAGCCCTCGAGCAGTACTTC CASSYIAGALEQYF
TRBJ1-6 . . TRBV2 TGTGCCAGCAGAAATGGGGGGCTAAGTTCACCCCTCCACTTT CASRNGGLSSPLHF
TRBJ2-5 . . TRBV7-6 TGTGCCAGCAGCCCCCCCCCCTCTGGCGGGACGCAGTTAAAGGAGACCCAGTACTTC CASSPPPSGGTQLKETQYF
TRBJ2-5 . . TRBV24-1 TGTGCCACCAGCGTCAACGCACAAGAGACCCAGTACTTC CATSVNAQETQYF
TRBJ2-2 . . TRBV7-9 TGTGCCAGCAGCTACCGACAGGCTCCCGGTACCGGGGAGCTGTTTTTT CASSYRQAPGTGELFF
TRBJ2-3 TRBD1 . TRBV7-2 TGTGCCAGCAGCCAGGGACAGCCCACAGATACGCAGTATTTT CASSQGQPTDTQYF
TRBJ2-2 TRBD2 few TRBV20-1 TGCAGTGCTAGATGGGCGGGGCGAGCGGGGCACACCGGGGAGCTGTTTTTT CSARWAGRAGHTGELFF
TRBJ1-5 . few TRBV2 TGTGCCAGCAGTGGGGGAGGCAATCAGCCCCAGCATTTT CASSGGGNQPQHF
TRBJ1-1 . . TRBV6-1 TGTGCCAGCAGCGAAGGTTGGCAGGGTGGGAGGGGAGCTTTCTTT CASSEGWQGGRGAFF
TRBJ1-2 . few TRBV20-1 TGCAGTGCTAGAGACCCGCGGACGGGCCCCCATGGCTACACCTTC CSARDPRTGPHGYTF
TRBJ2-1 . few TRBV7-8 TGTGCCAGCAGCCCGACCTACGGGAACAATGAGCAGTTCTTC CASSPTYGNNEQFF
TRBJ2-5 . . TRBV7-7 TGTGCTAGCAGCCTTAATAGGGGCCAAGAGACCCAGTACTTC CASSLNRGQETQYF
TRBJ2-5 . once TRBV27 TGTGCCAGCAGTTTGCGAACCCAAGAGACCCAGTACTTC CASSLRTQETQYF
TRBJ2-1 TRBD2 few TRBV7-2 TGTGCCAGCAGCTTGACTAGCGGGAGCGATGAGCAGTTCTTC CASSLTSGSDEQFF
TRBJ2-2 TRBD2 . TRBV6-1 TGTGCCAGCACGACTAGCGGAGACACCGGGGAGCTGTTTTTT CASTTSGDTGELFF
TRBJ2-1 TRBD1 . TRBV5-4 TGTGCCAGCAGCATTGGACAGGGGGCGCAGAACAATGAGCAGTTCTTC CASSIGQGAQNNEQFF
TRBJ1-6 . . TRBV20-1 TGCAGTGCTAGAGAGGCAGGGGACCTGCAGGATTCACCCCTCCACTTT CSAREAGDLQDSPLHF
TRBJ1-1 . . TRBV7-6 TGTGCCAGCAGCCTAGGACTGTTCCCGAACACTGAAGCTTTCTTT CASSLGLFPNTEAFF
TRBJ1-2 . . TRBV19 TGTGCCAGTAGTATGGGGAGTGGACGGGGAATTGGCAACACCTTC CASSMGSGRGIGNTF
TRBJ1-5 . . TRBV7-9 TGTGCCAGCAGCTCTTCCGGGTCCGGCGGCAATCAGCCCCAGCATTTT CASSSSGSGGNQPQHF
TRBJ1-6 . . TRBV2 TGTGCCAGCAGTGTCGGTGGGGGTAATAATTCACCCCTCCACTTT CASSVGGGNNSPLHF
TRBJ2-3 . . TRBV19 TGTGCCAGTAGTATGCGGGGTCAGACAGATACGCAGTATTTT CASSMRGQTDTQYF
TRBJ1-5 TRBD1 few TRBV25-1 TGTGCCAGCAGCGGGACAGGGAATCAGCCCCAGCATTTT CASSGTGNQPQHF
TRBJ1-2 . . TRBV30 TGTGCCTGCCAGCAGGGATCCGGGGCCTATGGCTACACCTTC CACQQGSGAYGYTF
TRBJ2-3 TRBD2 . TRBV7-9 TGTGCCAGCAGCTTAGCTGGCGGGGGGGTAATCGCGCAGTATTTT CASSLAGGGVIAQYF
TRBJ1-5 TRBD1 . TRBV2 TGTGCCAGCACCGACAGGGACAATCAGTCCCAGCATTTT CASTDRDNQSQHF
TRBJ2-2 . . TRBV7-8 TGTGCCAGCAGCTTGCTAGTGGGGGCCGGGGAGCTGTTTTTT CASSLLVGAGELFF
TRBJ1-1 . . TRBV5-4 TGTGCCAGCAGCTCCGACCTGAACACTGAAGCTTTCTTT CASSSDLNTEAFF
TRBJ2-5 . . TRBV2 TGTGCCAGCAGTCAAAGGAGGGACTCAGAAGAGACCCAGTACTTC CASSQRRDSEETQYF
TRBJ2-1 . few TRBV7-2 TGTGCCAGCAGCTTAGGGGGGGCTTCCTACAATGAGCAGTTCTTC CASSLGGASYNEQFF
TRBJ2-3 . . TRBV20-1 TGCAGTGCCCAAGGGCGTCCACTCACAGATACGCAGTATTTT CSAQGRPLTDTQYF
TRBJ1-5 . . TRBV24-1 TGTGCCAACCTTGTCGCGCGGTCTAGCAATCAGCCCCAGCATTTT CANLVARSSNQPQHF
TRBJ2-7 . . TRBV10-1 TGCGCCAGCGTAATGACCGGGACACCTATAGTACAGGAGCAGTACTTC CASVMTGTPIVQEQYF
TRBJ2-5 . . TRBV19 TGTGCCAGTACCGCCCGCCCGGCCCTAGGTCAAGAGACCCAGTACTTC CASTARPALGQETQYF
TRBJ2-1 . once TRBV7-3 TGTGCCAGCAGCCCCCTAGGGGGGGCCTACAATGAGCAGTTCTTC CASSPLGGAYNEQFF
TRBJ2-1 . . TRBV15 TGTGCCACCAGCAGATCTTTTGACGGCAATGAGCAGTTCTTC CATSRSFDGNEQFF
TRBJ2-6 . . TRBV4-3 TGCGCCAGCAGCCACGCCTCTGGGGGGGGGGCCAACGTCCTGACTTTC CASSHASGGGANVLTF
TRBJ1-2 TRBD1 . TRBV20-1 TGCAGTGCTACCTCAGGGGGAGACTATGGCTACACCTTC CSATSGGDYGYTF
TRBJ2-7 . few TRBV27 TGTGCCAGCAGCAACCACCCAGGGGATGGTTCCTACGAGCAGTACTTC CASSNHPGDGSYEQYF
TRBJ2-2 TRBD2 . TRBV7-7 TGTGCTAGCAGCTTACGACTAGCGGGGGTGAACACCGGGGAGCTGTTTTTT CASSLRLAGVNTGELFF
TRBJ2-2 . . TRBV7-3 TGTGCCAGCAGCATAACAGGGTCGGCGAACACCGGGGAGCTGTTTTTT CASSITGSANTGELFF
TRBJ2-3 . . TRBV21-1 TGTGCCAGCAGCACCCTAGGGCACCGCGAATCCGGGCCAATCGGGGATACGCAGTATTTT CASSTLGHRESGPIGDTQYF
TRBJ2-1 . . TRBV10-3 TGTGCCATCAGCGCTGAGGGCCCAAGGGGCGGGTCCTCCTACAATGAGCAGTTCTTC CAISAEGPRGGSSYNEQFF
TRBJ2-1 TRBD1 . TRBV24-1 TGTGCCACCAGTGCTCGGGACAGGAACAATGAGCAGTTCTTC CATSARDRNNEQFF
TRBJ2-3 . . TRBV7-9 TGTGCCAGCAGTCGAATCAGGGCCAGCACAGATACGCAGTATTTT CASSRIRASTDTQYF
TRBJ1-1 . . TRBV6-1 TGTGCCAGCAGCCGACACGGGGCCATGGTGGTTTTCTTT CASSRHGAMVVFF
TRBJ2-7 . . TRBV20-1 TGCAGTGCCATCCCGGGACCGTCCTACGAGCAGTACTTC CSAIPGPSYEQYF
TRBJ1-6 . . TRBV5-1 TGCGCCAGCAGTGCTGGGGTAGGGGATAATTCACCCCTCCACTTT CASSAGVGDNSPLHF
TRBJ1-2 . . TRBV28 TGTGCCAGCAGAATAAACGGGGGCGGAGGGTATGGCTACACCTTC CASRINGGGGYGYTF
TRBJ2-3 . . TRBV2 TGTGCCAGCATGGGTGCCGGCACAGATACGCAGTATTTT CASMGAGTDTQYF
TRBJ2-3 TRBD1 few TRBV7-9 TGTGCCAGCAGCCTGGGACAGGCTGCAGATACGCAGTATTTT CASSLGQAADTQYF
TRBJ2-1 . . TRBV20-1 TGCAGTGCCCCCGGGACTTTCTCCTACAATGAGCAGTTCTTC CSAPGTFSYNEQFF
TRBJ2-5 . few TRBV7-9 TGTGCCAGCAGCCGAGAGTCCACCCAGTACTTC CASSRESTQYF
TRBJ2-1 TRBD2 few TRBV20-1 TGCAGTGCTAGCTCTTTCGCTAGCGGGAGCAATGAGCAGTTCTTC CSASSFASGSNEQFF
TRBJ2-5 . few TRBV11-2 TGTGCCAGCAGCTCCCTGTCGGGTCGCCAAGAGACCCAGTACTTC CASSSLSGRQETQYF
TRBJ2-1 TRBD2 . TRBV7-2 TGTGCCAGCAGCAGACGGACTAGCGTTGGTAATGAGCAGTTCTTC CASSRRTSVGNEQFF